Sequencing of this T cell receptor beta chain was carried out in a study of cytomegalovirus exposure and HLA in healthy donors. Study results and limitations: The study flagged some 180 TCR beta chains as cytomegalovirus-associated. In vitro, three CMV-associated chains proved specific for CMV antigens.

Regarding this clone: Its antigen is not identified.

Between the trimmed V and J ends, which lost 7 bases and 6 bases, there was a span of 22 bases. There are 16 residues in the CDR3. The germline V gene encodes CDR1 MDHEN and CDR2 SYDVKM. Some clones are missing from TCRdb's copy, which holds only in-frame ones; the method was immunoSEQ multiplex PCR. The table has some 150,000 clones, 87% seen once. This sequence joins TRBV28 and TRBJ2-1, with a possible D match to TRBD1 (6 bases). The sequence was obtained from a man between 18 and 35 years old in good health and CMV-seropositive. The sequencing input was PBMCs. CDR3 nucleotides: TGTGCCAGCACCCCCCCAACCGCAGGGGCCTTCAATGAGCAGTTCTTC. This encodes CASTPPTAGAFNEQFF.